This T cell receptor (beta chain) was sequenced in a study of T cells in Graves' hyperthyroidism and ophthalmopathy. The CDR3 has 15 amino acids. The V end lost 2 bases, the J end lost 3 bases, and 13 bases lay between the germline ends. Looked up from germline, CDR1 is KGHSH and CDR2 is LQKENI. In this sample, this clonotype turned up many times. Authors of the study amplified TCR beta CDR3 regions from RNA transcripts. When the TCR CDR3 underwent first-round RT-PCR, the HTBI primer set was used. TCRdb re-derived calls from the multiplex PCR reads in MiXCR, one entry per CDR3 protein. Of roughly 330,000 distinct CDR3 sequences listed, around 17% were seen once; the top ten hold roughly 31%.

The sequencing input was blood. J is TRBJ2-5 and V is TRBV18, with D possibly being TRBD1 (5 bases). This sequence was found in a man aged 30-40 years with Graves' hyperthyroidism. CDR3 residues: CASSPFTDKKETQYF. In nucleotides, the CDR3 is TGTGCCAGCTCACCATTCACGGACAAAAAAGAGACCCAGTACTTC.